This T cell receptor beta chain was captured in a study of T cell responses to AZD1222 COVID-19 vaccine. The CDR3 sequence is 14 residues long. Trimming took 1 base from V and 8 from J, leaving 11 bases between them. Germline values: CDR1 SGHTA, CDR2 FQGNSA. TCRdb's table, derived via immunoSEQ multiplex PCR, lists solely in-frame clones and lacks some. The data show approximately 150,000 clones, around 93% seen once. This TCR was recovered from an adult in good health. The V gene is TRBV7-2, the J gene TRBJ1-4; tentative D call: TRBD1 (5 bases). This sample comprised peripheral blood, obtained on day 0 of AZD1222 vaccination. The CDR3 loop reads CASSLEGLGEKLFF. The CDR3 coding sequence is TGTGCCAGCAGCTTAGAGGGGCTGGGAGAAAAACTGTTTTTT.